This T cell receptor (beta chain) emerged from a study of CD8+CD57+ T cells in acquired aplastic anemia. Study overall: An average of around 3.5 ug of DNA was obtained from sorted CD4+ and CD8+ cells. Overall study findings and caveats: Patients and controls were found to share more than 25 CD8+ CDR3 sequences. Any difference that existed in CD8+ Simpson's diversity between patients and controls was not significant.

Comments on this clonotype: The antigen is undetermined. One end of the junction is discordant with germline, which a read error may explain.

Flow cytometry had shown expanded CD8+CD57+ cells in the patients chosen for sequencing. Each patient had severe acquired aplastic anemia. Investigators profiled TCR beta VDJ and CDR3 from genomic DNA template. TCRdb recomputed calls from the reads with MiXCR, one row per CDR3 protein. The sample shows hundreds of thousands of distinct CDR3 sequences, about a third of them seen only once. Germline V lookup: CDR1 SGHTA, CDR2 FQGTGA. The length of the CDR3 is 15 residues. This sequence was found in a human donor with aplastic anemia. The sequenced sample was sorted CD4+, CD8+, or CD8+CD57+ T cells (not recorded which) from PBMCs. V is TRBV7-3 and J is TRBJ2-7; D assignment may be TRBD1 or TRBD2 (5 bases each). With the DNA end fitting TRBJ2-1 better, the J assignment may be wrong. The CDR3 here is CASNLDGGARNEQFF. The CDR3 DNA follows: TGTGCCAGCAACTTAGATGGGGGAGCTAGGAATGAGCAGTTCTTC.